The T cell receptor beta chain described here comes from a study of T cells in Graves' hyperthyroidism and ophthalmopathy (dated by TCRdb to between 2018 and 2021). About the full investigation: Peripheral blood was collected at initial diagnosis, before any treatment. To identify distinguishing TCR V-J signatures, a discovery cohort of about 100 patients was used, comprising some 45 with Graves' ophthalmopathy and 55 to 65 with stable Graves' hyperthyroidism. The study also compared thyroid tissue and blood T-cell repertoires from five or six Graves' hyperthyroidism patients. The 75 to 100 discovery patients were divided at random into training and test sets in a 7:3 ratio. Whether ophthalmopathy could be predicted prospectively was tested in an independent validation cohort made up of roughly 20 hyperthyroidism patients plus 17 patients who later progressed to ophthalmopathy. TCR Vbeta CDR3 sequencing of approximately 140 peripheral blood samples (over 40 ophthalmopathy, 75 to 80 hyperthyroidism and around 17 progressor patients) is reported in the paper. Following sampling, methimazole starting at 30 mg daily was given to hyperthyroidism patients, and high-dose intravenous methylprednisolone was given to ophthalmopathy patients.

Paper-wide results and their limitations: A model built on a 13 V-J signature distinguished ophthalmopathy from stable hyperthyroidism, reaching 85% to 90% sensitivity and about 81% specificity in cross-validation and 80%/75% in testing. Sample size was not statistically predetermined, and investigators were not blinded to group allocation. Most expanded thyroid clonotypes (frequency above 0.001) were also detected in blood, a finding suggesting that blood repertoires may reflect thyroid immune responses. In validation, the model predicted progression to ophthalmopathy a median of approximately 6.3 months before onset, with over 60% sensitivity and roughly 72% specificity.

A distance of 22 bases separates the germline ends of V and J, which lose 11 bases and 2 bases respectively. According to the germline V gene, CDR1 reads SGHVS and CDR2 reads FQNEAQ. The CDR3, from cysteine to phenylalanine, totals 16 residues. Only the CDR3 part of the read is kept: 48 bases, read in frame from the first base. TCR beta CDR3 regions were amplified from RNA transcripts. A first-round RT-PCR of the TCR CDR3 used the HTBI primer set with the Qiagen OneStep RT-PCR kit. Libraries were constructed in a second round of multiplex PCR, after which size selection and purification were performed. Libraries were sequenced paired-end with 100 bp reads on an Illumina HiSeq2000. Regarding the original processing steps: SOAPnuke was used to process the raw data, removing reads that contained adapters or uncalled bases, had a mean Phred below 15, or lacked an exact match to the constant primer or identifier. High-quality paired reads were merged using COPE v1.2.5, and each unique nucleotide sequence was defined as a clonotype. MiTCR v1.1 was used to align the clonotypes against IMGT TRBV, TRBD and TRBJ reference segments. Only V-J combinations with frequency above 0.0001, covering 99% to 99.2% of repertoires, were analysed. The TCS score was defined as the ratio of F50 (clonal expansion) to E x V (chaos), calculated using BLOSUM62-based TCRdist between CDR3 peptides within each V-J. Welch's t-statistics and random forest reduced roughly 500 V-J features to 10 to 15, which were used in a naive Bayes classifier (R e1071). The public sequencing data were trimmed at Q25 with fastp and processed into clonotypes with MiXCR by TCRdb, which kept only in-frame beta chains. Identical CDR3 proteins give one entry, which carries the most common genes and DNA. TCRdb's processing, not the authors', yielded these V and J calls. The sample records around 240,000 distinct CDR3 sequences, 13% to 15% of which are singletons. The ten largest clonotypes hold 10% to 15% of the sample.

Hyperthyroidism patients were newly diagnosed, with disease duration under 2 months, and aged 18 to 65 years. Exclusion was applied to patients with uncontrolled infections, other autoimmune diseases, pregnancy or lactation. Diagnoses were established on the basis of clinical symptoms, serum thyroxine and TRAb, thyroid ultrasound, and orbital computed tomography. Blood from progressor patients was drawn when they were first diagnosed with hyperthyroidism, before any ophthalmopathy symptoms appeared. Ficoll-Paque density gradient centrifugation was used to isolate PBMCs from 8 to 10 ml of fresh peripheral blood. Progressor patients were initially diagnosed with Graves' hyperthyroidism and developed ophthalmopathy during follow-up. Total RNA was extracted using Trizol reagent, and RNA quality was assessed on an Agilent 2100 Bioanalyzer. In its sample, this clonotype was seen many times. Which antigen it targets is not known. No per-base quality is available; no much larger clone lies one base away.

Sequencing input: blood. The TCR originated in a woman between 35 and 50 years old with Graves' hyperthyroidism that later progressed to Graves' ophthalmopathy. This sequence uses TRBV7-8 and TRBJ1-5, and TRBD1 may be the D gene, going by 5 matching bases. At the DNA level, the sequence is TGTGCCTCGGGGAGGGGAGGGTTTAGCGGCAATCAGCCCCAGCATTTT. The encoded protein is CASGRGGFSGNQPQHF.